This passage covers 22 T cell receptor beta chains from one sample sequenced in a study of response to subunit inactivated influenza vaccine. TCRdb passed the RT-PCR reads through MiXCR, listing each CDR3 protein once. The sample yields a few hundred thousand distinct CDR3 sequences, over 9.5% seen once. Material: PBMCs from blood, obtained roughly 6 weeks after vaccination. Receptors were obtained from a man aged 45-65 years who received an inactivated influenza vaccine.

This clonotype appeared a few times. The V and J genes are TRBV4-3 and TRBJ2-4; a possible D gene is TRBD2 (6 bases). Germline V gives CDR1 LGHNA, CDR2 YSLEER. The V and J ends lost 1 base and 0 bases respectively, with 13 bases between them. The CDR3 has 17 amino acids. The CDR3 loop reads CASSQGLRGLAKNIQYF. The CDR3 nucleotides are TGCGCCAGCAGCCAAGGATTGAGGGGACTAGCCAAAAACATTCAGTACTTC.

The DNA for the CDR3 is TGCAGTGCTAGAGATCCGCTGGGTTTGGGCATAATCTACGAGCAGTACTTC. Translated: CSARDPLGLGIIYEQYF. The rearrangement uses TRBV20-1 and TRBJ2-7; no clear D gene. The V end lost 0 bases, the J end lost 3 bases, and 21 bases lay between the germline ends. The CDR3 length is 17 residues. The germline V gene encodes CDR1 DFQATT and CDR2 SNEGSKA (reference sequence).

This clonotype was found a few times. This rearrangement joins TRBV7-2 to TRBJ2-1; 8 bases are a match to TRBD2. CDR1 is SGHTA, CDR2 FQGNSA, per germline. CDR3 length: 14 residues. The J segment lost 3 bases and the V segment lost 6 bases, leaving 4 bases of the junction unmatched. The DNA of the CDR3 is TGTGCCAGCAGAACTAGCGGCGACTACAATGAGCAGTTCTTC. Its translation is CASRTSGDYNEQFF.

V and J are TRBV27 and TRBJ2-3, with D possibly matching TRBD1 (5 bases). CDR3 length equals 16 residues. V was trimmed by 7 bases and J by 4 bases, leaving 21 bases between them. Per the germline V gene, CDR1 is MNHEY and CDR2 is SMNVEV (reference sequence). DNA of the CDR3: TGTGCCAGCAAGCTATTTCGACAGTGCCTAGCAGATACGCAGTATTTT. Translated, it gives CASKLFRQCLADTQYF.

This clonotype was counted ten times or more. The genes are TRBV12-3 or TRBV12-4 and TRBJ2-3; D remains ambiguous. The CDR3 has 15 amino acids. V dropped 1 base and J dropped 3 bases, with 11 bases sitting between them. The CDR3 reads CASSLVSGRTDTQYF. CDR3 DNA: TGTGCCAGCAGTTTAGTGTCTGGTCGTACAGATACGCAGTATTTT.

This CDR3 is CASSFQSGEPQHF. The CDR3 nucleotides are TGCGCCAGCAGCTTTCAGTCCGGGGAGCCCCAGCATTTT. V usage is TRBV5-1 and J usage is TRBJ1-5; D is unresolved. In germline, CDR1 is SGHRS, CDR2 YFSETQ. This CDR3 spans 13 amino acids. V was trimmed by 2 bases and J by 8 bases, leaving 11 bases between them.

This clonotype was counted a few times. This chain joins TRBV29-1 and TRBJ2-7; 9 bases line up with TRBD2. Germline V CDR1 and CDR2: SQVTM, ANQGSEA. Trimming took 5 bases from V and 3 from J; bases not matched to a gene: 11. The CDR3 is 15 residues long. In nucleotides, the CDR3 is TGCAGCGTTAAAAGCTATAGCGGGGGAAACTACGAGCAGTACTTC. Translating gives CSVKSYSGGNYEQYF.

This clonotype appeared many times. The chain uses TRBV12-5 and TRBJ2-1; maybe TRBD2 (7 bases). Trimming removed 3 bases from V and 8 bases from J, with 11 bases in between. The germline CDR1 and CDR2 sequences are LGHNT and FRNRAP. The CDR3 is 13 amino acids. The DNA of the CDR3 is TGTGCTAGTGGTTTTCGGGGGGCCGATGAGCAGTTCTTC. Its translation is CASGFRGADEQFF.

This clonotype was observed a handful of times. The chain uses TRBV9 and TRBJ2-5, with D maybe TRBD1 (5 bases). This CDR3 has 13 amino acids. Trimming took 0 bases from V and 4 from J, leaving 7 bases between them. Germline CDR1 reads SGDLS; CDR2 reads YYNGEE. CDR3 amino acids: CASSVVGAETQYF. The DNA for the CDR3 is TGTGCCAGCAGCGTAGTAGGGGCAGAGACCCAGTACTTC.

This chain uses TRBV24-1 with TRBJ2-1; the D gene is possibly TRBD1 (6 bases). Trimming shortened V by 4 bases and J by 5 bases, and 8 bases separated the two germline ends. The CDR3 contains 13 residues. The germline V gene encodes CDR1 KGHDR and CDR2 SFDVKD. Written as DNA, the CDR3 is TGTGCCACCAGTGACTACAGGGACAATGAGCAGTTCTTC. Translation gives CATSDYRDNEQFF.

The chain uses TRBV9 and TRBJ2-7; the D gene could be TRBD1 or TRBD2 (5 bases each). This CDR3 is 18 amino acids long. Germline V CDR1 and CDR2: SGDLS, YYNGEE. The ends were cut back, 0 bases at V and 7 bases at J, with 26 bases in the middle. The CDR3 bases are TGTGCCAGCAGCGTAGGGGACGGCGGGCCGTCCTACTGGGGAGAGCAGTACTTC. Translation gives CASSVGDGGPSYWGEQYF.

This clonotype was seen at least ten times. CDR3 coding DNA: TGCAGTGCTAATACAGGGGGCGGTCAGCCCCAGCATTTT. Translated, it gives CSANTGGGQPQHF. The rearrangement uses TRBV20-1 and TRBJ1-5, with TRBD1 identical over 9 bases. There are 13 residues in the CDR3. CDR1 and CDR2 from the germline V gene are DFQATT and SNEGSKA (reference sequence). V shed 4 bases and J 6 bases; nucleotides not matched to a gene: 4.

This clonotype showed up just a few times. The genes are TRBV12-3 or TRBV12-4 and TRBJ2-3; D uncertain. This CDR3 contains 17 residues. Trimming stripped 3 bases from V and 0 bases from J, with 16 bases between. The CDR3 DNA is TGTGCCAGCAGTTTTAACCCTGCCGACTCTAGCACAGATACGCAGTATTTT. It translates to CASSFNPADSSTDTQYF.

CDR3 sequence (DNA): TGTGCCAGCAGCTTAGGTTATGGGGGAAGCTCCTACGAGCAGTACTTC. Its protein is CASSLGYGGSSYEQYF. The chain uses TRBV7-2 and TRBJ2-7, with D perhaps given as TRBD1 or TRBD2 (5 bases each). CDR1 SGHTA and CDR2 FQGNSA come from the germline V gene. This CDR3 region has 16 residues. V gave up 1 base and J gave up 0 bases, with 13 bases separating them.

The J gene is TRBJ2-7, the V gene TRBV10-3; 10 bases line up with TRBD1. Trimming cost V 11 bases and J 4 bases; bases outside gene matches: 8. The CDR3 spans 13 residues. The germline CDR1 and CDR2 sequences are ENHRY and SYGVKD. CDR3 DNA: TGTGCCGCGGCAGGGACAGGGGCATACGAGCAGTACTTC. It encodes CAAAGTGAYEQYF.

This clonotype was seen many times. V gene TRBV12-3 or TRBV12-4 combines with J gene TRBJ2-7, with D possibly matching TRBD1 (5 bases). CDR3 length: 14 amino acids. The V gene lost 6 bases and the J gene lost 7 bases, with 19 bases spanning the gap. The CDR3 loop reads CASRPGSGWGEQYF. The CDR3 DNA sequence: TGTGCCAGCAGGCCCGGGTCAGGGTGGGGTGAGCAGTACTTC.

The chain combines TRBV7-2 with TRBJ1-5, with D possibly matching TRBD1 (5 bases). There are 15 residues in the CDR3. Trimming took off 5 bases at V and 4 bases at J, with 15 bases between the two ends. Germline V gives CDR1 SGHTA, CDR2 FQGNSA. CDR3 sequence (DNA): TGTGCCAGCAGCCCCTGGGACGGTGTAAATCAGCCCCAGCATTTT. Translated, it gives CASSPWDGVNQPQHF.

The chain combines TRBV30 with TRBJ2-5; TRBD1 matches at 9 bases. CDR1 GTSNPN and CDR2 SVGIG come from the germline V gene (reference sequence). The CDR3 has 13 amino acids. The V gene end was trimmed by 6 bases and the J gene end by 5 bases; junction bases not matched to a gene: 7. In DNA form, the CDR3 reads TGTGCCTGCCCCGGGACAGGGAAGGAGACCCAGTACTTC. Translation: CACPGTGKETQYF.

V and J are TRBV5-1 and TRBJ1-4; the D is unclear. V shed 3 bases and J shed 0 bases, with 9 bases lying between them. The CDR3 sequence is 15 residues long. The V gene's germline CDR1 is SGHRS and CDR2 YFSETQ. DNA for the CDR3: TGCGCCAGCAGCTCGACCGGGACAACTAATGAAAAACTGTTTTTT. Its protein is CASSSTGTTNEKLFF.

The sample holds a few counts of this clonotype. V gene TRBV7-6 combines with J gene TRBJ2-7; the D gene is possibly TRBD1 (6 bases). The CDR3 extends over 15 amino acids. Looked up from germline, CDR1 is SGHVS and CDR2 is FNYEAQ. V shed 2 bases and J shed 5 bases, with 16 bases lying between them. CDR3 sequence: CASSLTQGRRDEQYF. The CDR3 DNA sequence: TGTGCCAGCAGCTTAACTCAGGGGCGCCGAGACGAGCAGTACTTC.

This clonotype was counted ten times or more. The chain is built from TRBV9 and TRBJ2-7, with a weak D call TRBD1 (6 bases). Germline V gene sequence: CDR1 SGDLS, CDR2 YYNGEE. The CDR3 sequence is 14 residues long. Trimming left V 0 bases short and J 2 bases short, with 9 bases between. CDR3: CASSVDQGTYEQYF. The CDR3 DNA sequence: TGTGCCAGCAGCGTAGATCAGGGGACCTACGAGCAGTACTTC.

The table lists this clonotype with a few counts. The rearrangement joins TRBV5-5 to TRBJ1-3; 8 nucleotides align to TRBD1. The CDR3 is 14 amino acids. From germline, CDR1 is SGHKS and CDR2 YYEKEE (reference sequence). The trim removed 3 bases at V and 5 bases at J, leaving 4 bases unmatched. The chain's CDR3 is CASSWTGSRNTIYF. The CDR3 DNA reads TGTGCCAGCAGCTGGACAGGGAGTAGAAACACCATATATTTT.